These 5 T cell receptor beta chains came from one sample sequenced in a study of blood T cell repertoires in COVID-19. TCRdb's copy holds only in-frame clones and misses some; the assay was immunoSEQ multiplex PCR. The sample records roughly 290,000 clones, 87% being singletons. What was sequenced was peripheral blood. The receptor source for this set is a woman in her forties or fifties who had recovered from COVID-19.

The chain recombines TRBV9 with TRBJ1-5, with D perhaps matching TRBD1 (5 bases). The germline V and J ends were trimmed by 0 bases and 7 bases, with 11 bases remaining between them. Germline CDR1 is SGDLS and CDR2 is YYNGEE. CDR3 length equals 14 residues. Here the CDR3 reads CASSVGLTAQPQHF. CDR3 sequence (DNA): TGTGCCAGCAGCGTAGGATTGACAGCCCAGCCCCAGCATTTT.

The rearrangement joins TRBV19 to TRBJ1-6, with D uncertain. The CDR3 length is 12 residues. Germline-derived CDR1 and CDR2 are LNHDA and SQIVND (reference sequence). The V and J ends lost 3 bases and 10 bases respectively, with 7 bases between them. CDR3 in amino acids: CASSMEASPLHF. The DNA of the CDR3 is TGTGCCAGTAGTATGGAGGCCTCACCCCTCCACTTT.

The chain uses TRBV7-2 and TRBJ1-2; no clear D gene. Per germline, CDR1 SGHTA and CDR2 FQGNSA. Trimming removed 5 bases from V and 5 bases from J, with 15 bases in between. The CDR3 covers 14 residues. The CDR3 DNA is TGTGCCAGCAGCCCAAGCCCCGGTACTTATGGCTACACCTTC. Translated: CASSPSPGTYGYTF.

The rearrangement uses TRBV29-1 and TRBJ1-1; weak D call: TRBD1 (6 bases). V lost 6 bases and J 1 base, leaving 21 bases between the germline ends. The CDR3 runs 16 residues. Germline V gene lookup returns CDR1 SQVTM and CDR2 ANQGSEA. The CDR3 loop is CSVGETQLRGNTEAFF. For the CDR3, the DNA is TGCAGCGTGGGGGAAACGCAACTCAGGGGGAACACTGAAGCTTTCTTT.

The rearrangement joins TRBV11-2 to TRBJ2-3; tentatively, D is TRBD2 (5 bases). The CDR3 contains 15 residues. From germline, CDR1 is SGHAT and CDR2 FQNNGV. Trimming removed 5 bases at V and 4 bases at J, with 16 bases between. The CDR3 DNA sequence: TGTGCCAGCAGCCAAGGCGTTGGGAGCGCAGATACGCAGTATTTT. Translating gives CASSQGVGSADTQYF.